Given below is one TCR beta chain in context. The CDR3 has 14 residues. Germline-derived CDR1 and CDR2 are MNHEY and SMNVEV (reference sequence). Trimming pared 6 bases from V and 5 bases from J, leaving 16 bases between. The sample belongs to a study of blood T cell repertoires in COVID-19. Overall study: Acute and convalescent COVID-19 samples came from the United States, Italy and Spain. In each case, the material was cDNA or gDNA derived from T cells, B-cell-depleted T cells, or PBMCs.

Original data processing: Estimated nucleated cell counts came from reference gene primer amplification. Profiled with immunoSEQ multiplex PCR; TCRdb holds only in-frame clones, not every one. V and J calls and clone size are given by that table; D and trimming were obtained from the DNA. This table has about 120,000 clones, 65% to 90% appearing once. This TCR came from an elderly man with active or convalescent COVID-19. The source material was peripheral blood. This chain connects TRBV27 to TRBJ2-5, with D maybe TRBD2 (7 bases). In nucleotides, the CDR3 is TGTGCCAGCAGGAAGGGGGGGTTGTCGGAGACCCAGTACTTC. The encoded protein is CASRKGGLSETQYF.